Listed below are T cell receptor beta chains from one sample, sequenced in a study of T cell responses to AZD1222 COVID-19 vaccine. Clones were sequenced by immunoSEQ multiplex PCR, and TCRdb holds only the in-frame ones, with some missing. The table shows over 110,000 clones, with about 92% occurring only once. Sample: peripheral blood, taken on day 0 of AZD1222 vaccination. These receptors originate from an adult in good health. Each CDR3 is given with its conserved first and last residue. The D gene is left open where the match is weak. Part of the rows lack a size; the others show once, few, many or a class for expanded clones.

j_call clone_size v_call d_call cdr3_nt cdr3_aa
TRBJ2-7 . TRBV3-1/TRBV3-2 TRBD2 TGTGCCAGCTCCAGCGGGGGAAGTAACGAGCAGTACTTC CASSSGGSNEQYF
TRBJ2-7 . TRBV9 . TGTGCCAGCAGCGTCAGCGCGGACATCTCCTACGAGCAGTACTTC CASSVSADISYEQYF
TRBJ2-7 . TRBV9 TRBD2 TGTGCCAGCAGCGTAGCTGCTAGCGGAACCTACGAGCAGTACTTC CASSVAASGTYEQYF
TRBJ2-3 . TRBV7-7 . TGTGCTAGCAGCTTAGGTCTCGGAGGGGGGCCCTCAGATACGCAGTATTTT CASSLGLGGGPSDTQYF
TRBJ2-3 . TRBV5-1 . TGCGCCAGCAGCTTGGTACGGTCGAGCACAGATACGCAGTATTTT CASSLVRSSTDTQYF
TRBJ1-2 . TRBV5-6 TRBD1 TGTGCCAGCAGCTGGCAGGACAGGGACTATGGCTACACCTTC CASSWQDRDYGYTF
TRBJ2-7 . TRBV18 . TGTGCCAGCTCACCAGGGGACAACTACGAGCAGTACTTC CASSPGDNYEQYF
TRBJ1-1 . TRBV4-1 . TGCGCCAGCAGCCAAGTAGGGGCAACTGAAGCTTTCTTT CASSQVGATEAFF
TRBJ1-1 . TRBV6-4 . TGTGCCAGCAAACCTCGGGGGTTGGACACTGAAGCTTTCTTT CASKPRGLDTEAFF
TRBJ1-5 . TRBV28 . TGTGCCAGCAGTTCCGGTTATCAGCCCCAGCATTTT CASSSGYQPQHF
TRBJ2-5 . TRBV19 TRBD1 TGTGCCAGTAGTATGCCGGGACAGGGGGCGAAGACCCAGTACTTC CASSMPGQGAKTQYF
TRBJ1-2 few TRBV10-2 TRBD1 TGCGCCAGCAGTCAAAACTCCGGGACAGGGGGCGATGGCTACACCTTC CASSQNSGTGGDGYTF
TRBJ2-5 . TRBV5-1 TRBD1 TGCGCCAGCAGCTTACGACAGGGGTACAACTACCAAGAGACCCAGTACTTC CASSLRQGYNYQETQYF
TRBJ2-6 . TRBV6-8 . TGTGCCAGCAGTTACCAAGTCCACAGGGAAGCGAACTTATCTCCTGGGGCCAACGTCCTGACTTTC CASSYQVHREANLSPGANVLTF
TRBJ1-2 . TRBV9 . TGTGCCAGCAGCGAACCCGGGGGGCAGGAAGGCTATGGCTACACCTTC CASSEPGGQEGYGYTF
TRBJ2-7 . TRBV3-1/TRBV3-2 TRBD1 TGTGCCAGCAGCCAAACTCCAGGGGGCGCTCACGAGCAGTACTTC CASSQTPGGAHEQYF
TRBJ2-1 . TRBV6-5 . TGTGCCAGCAGCCGGAGGAGCGGTAAAAACAATGAGCAGTTCTTC CASSRRSGKNNEQFF
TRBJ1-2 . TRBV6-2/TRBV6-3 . TGTGCCAGCAGTTATATGGCCTATGGCTACACCTTC CASSYMAYGYTF
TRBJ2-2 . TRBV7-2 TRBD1 TGTGCCAGCAGCGGACAGGGGCTGAACACCGGGGAGCTGTTTTTT CASSGQGLNTGELFF
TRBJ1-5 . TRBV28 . TGTGCCAGCGGACCTCAGCCCCAGCATTTT CASGPQPQHF
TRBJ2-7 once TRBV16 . TGTGCCAGCAGCCAAATGGGATTCGACTACGAGCAGTACTTC CASSQMGFDYEQYF
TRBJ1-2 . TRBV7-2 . TGTGCCAGCAGCTTAGGGGGGGCTTGGGACTATGGCTACACCTTC CASSLGGAWDYGYTF
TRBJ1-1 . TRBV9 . TGTGCCAGCAGCGCAAGGATAGACAACACTGAAGCTTTCTTT CASSARIDNTEAFF
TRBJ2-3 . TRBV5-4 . TGTGCCAGCAGCTTGGCCGGGGGAGATACGCAGTATTTT CASSLAGGDTQYF
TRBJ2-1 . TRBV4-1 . TGCGCCAGCAGCCAAGACGCGAAGGCAGGGGATGAGCAGTTCTTC CASSQDAKAGDEQFF
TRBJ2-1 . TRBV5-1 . TGCGCCAGCAGCTTAGGCGGAGCCCTTTCCTACAATGAGCAGTTCTTC CASSLGGALSYNEQFF
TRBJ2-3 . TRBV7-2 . TGTGCCAGCAGCTTATCAGTGGGTGCAGATACGCAGTATTTT CASSLSVGADTQYF
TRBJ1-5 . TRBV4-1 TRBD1 TGCGCCAGCAGCCAACCCGGGACAGGGTTGCGGCCCCAGCATTTT CASSQPGTGLRPQHF
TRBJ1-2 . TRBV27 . TGTGCCAGCAGACTCACAGGGAACTATGGCTACACCTTC CASRLTGNYGYTF
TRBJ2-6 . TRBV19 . TGTGCCAGTATTAACCTTTCTGGGGCCAACGTCCTGACTTTC CASINLSGANVLTF
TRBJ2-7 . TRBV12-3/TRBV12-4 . TGTGCCAGCAGATCCGGGACGGACTACGAGCAGTACTTC CASRSGTDYEQYF
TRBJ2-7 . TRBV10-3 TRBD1 TGTGCCATCAGTCCGGGACAGGGCACCTACGAGCAGTACTTC CAISPGQGTYEQYF
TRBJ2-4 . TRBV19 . TGTGCCAGTATTCCCCATTTTACACGATTCGTAGCCAAAAACATTCAGTACTTC CASIPHFTRFVAKNIQYF
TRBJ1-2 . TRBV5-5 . TGTGCCAGCAGCTTGGAACAGAACTATGGCTACACCTTC CASSLEQNYGYTF
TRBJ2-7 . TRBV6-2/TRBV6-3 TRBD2 TGTGCCAGCAGTCCCCCCGTAGCGGGAGAAAATATAATAACTTCCTACGAGCAGTACTTC CASSPPVAGENIITSYEQYF
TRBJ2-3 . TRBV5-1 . TGCGCCAGCAGCTTTAACACAGATACGCAGTATTTT CASSFNTDTQYF
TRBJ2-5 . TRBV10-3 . TGTGCCATCAGCGGGGGTGCCCAGCAAGAGACCCAGTACTTC CAISGGAQQETQYF
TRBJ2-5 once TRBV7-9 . TGTGCCAGCAGCTCAGGGGCACAGATACAAGAGACCCAGTACTTC CASSSGAQIQETQYF
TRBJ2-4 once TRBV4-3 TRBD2 TGCGCCAGCAGCCAATCCGCGGGAGGGGTCGGGGGTATTCAGTACTTC CASSQSAGGVGGIQYF
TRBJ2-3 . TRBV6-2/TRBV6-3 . TGTGCCAGCAGTTACTTACAGGGATCAATCACAGATACGCAGTATTTT CASSYLQGSITDTQYF
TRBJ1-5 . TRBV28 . TGTGCCAGCCGAAGGGACAGCAATCAGCCCCAGCATTTT CASRRDSNQPQHF
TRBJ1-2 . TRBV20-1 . TGCAGTGCAAATCCAGGGTATGGCTACACCTTC CSANPGYGYTF
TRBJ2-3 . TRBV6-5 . TGTGCCAGCCAGGACCCTAAAAGCAGGAATACGCAGTATTTT CASQDPKSRNTQYF
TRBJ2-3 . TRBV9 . TGTGCCAGCAGCGTAGCGGGAGTCACAGATACGCAGTATTTT CASSVAGVTDTQYF
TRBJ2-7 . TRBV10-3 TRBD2 TGTGCCATCAGCTCGGGACTAGCGGGAGCAGCCCCTCGGTCTAGCGAGCAGTACTTC CAISSGLAGAAPRSSEQYF
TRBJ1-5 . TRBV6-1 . TGTGCCAGCAGTGACAGTATTCAGCCCCAGCATTTT CASSDSIQPQHF
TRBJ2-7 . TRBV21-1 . TGTGCCAGCTTAGGGAAAGGGACCCGGTGGGGCGAGCAGTACTTC CASLGKGTRWGEQYF
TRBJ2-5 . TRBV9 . TGTGCCAGCAGCTCCTACGGGGCCGAAGAGACCCAGTACTTC CASSSYGAEETQYF
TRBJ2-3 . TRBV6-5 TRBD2 TGTGCCAGCAGGCCTAGCGGGGGGGTGGTAGATACGCAGTATTTT CASRPSGGVVDTQYF
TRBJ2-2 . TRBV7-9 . TGTGCCAGCAGCTTTATTGCCGGGGAGCTGTTTTTT CASSFIAGELFF
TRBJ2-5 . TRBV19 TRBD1 TGTGCCAGTAGAGGGACAGCCGGGGAGACCCAGTACTTC CASRGTAGETQYF
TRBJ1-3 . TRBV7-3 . TGTGCCAGCTCCCGGGACATGTCTGGAAACACCATATATTTT CASSRDMSGNTIYF
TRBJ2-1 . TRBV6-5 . TGTGCCAGCACCGCAGGGAATGAGCAGTTCTTC CASTAGNEQFF
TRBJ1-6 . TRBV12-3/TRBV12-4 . TGTGCCAGCAACAGCCACCATAATTCACCCCTCCACTTT CASNSHHNSPLHF
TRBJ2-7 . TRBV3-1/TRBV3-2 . TGTGCCAGCAGCCCCTACCCTGGGCGAGTTCTAGGGGAGCAGTACTTC CASSPYPGRVLGEQYF
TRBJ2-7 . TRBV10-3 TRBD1 TGTGCCATCAGTGAGTCCTTGCTTGGGACAGGGGAGGATCTAGTACTCGAGCAGTACTTC CAISESLLGTGEDLVLEQYF
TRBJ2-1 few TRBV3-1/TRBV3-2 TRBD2 TGTGCCAGCAGCCCCGGGACTAGCTCCTACAATGAGCAGTTCTTC CASSPGTSSYNEQFF
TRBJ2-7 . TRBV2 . TGTGCCAGCAGTGAGGGGTACGAGCAGTACTTC CASSEGYEQYF
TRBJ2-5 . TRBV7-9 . TGTGCCAGTAGGCAGCAAGAGACCCAGTACTTC CASRQQETQYF
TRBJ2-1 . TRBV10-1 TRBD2 TGCGCCAGCAGTGAGTCCTATCCGGGACTAGCGGGGGGGCGAAATGAGCAGTTCTTC CASSESYPGLAGGRNEQFF